This T cell receptor (beta chain) is from a study of CXCR3-negative and CXCR3-positive naive CD8 T cells. Across the study: Each library held about 1.5 +/- 0.3 million TRB reads, about 140 million in total. Study-wide findings and caveats: The level of CXCR3 expression partially decreased after cryopreservation; the majority of assays used fresh PBMCs. A higher hydrophobicity marked the TRB CDR3s of CXCR3-positive naive cells versus CXCR3-negative naive cells.

Worth noting for this clonotype: Its antigen is as yet unknown.

The germline V gene has CDR1 SGDLS and CDR2 YYNGEE. The CDR3 runs 16 residues. Through 5' RACE with UMI labels, the TRB cDNA libraries were prepared. TCRdb processed the 5' RACE reads again and assigns one entry to each CDR3 protein, with no DNA. This table lists over 70,000 distinct CDR3 sequences. The sequencing sample was made of naive CXCR3- CD8+ T cells from blood. Subset here: CD45RO-CCR7+CD27+CD95- naive CD8+ T cells lacking CXCR3 (TNR3-). This clonotype originated in a human donor in good health. Some clones in this sample may be carry-over from other donors' samples. The V gene is TRBV9, the J gene TRBJ1-3; TCRdb returns TRBD1, unconfirmable since there is no DNA. CDR3 loop: CASSVGTGSSGNTIYF.